This TCR beta chain was captured in a study of cytomegalovirus exposure and HLA in healthy donors. Study at large: Findings of an earlier analysis included 117 million unique TCR beta sequences from 190 million or so T cells. HLA-typed donors were the source of approximately 85 million unique TCRs, which an early data release held. Findings and limits, study-wide: CMV serostatus was the sole immune exposure data available. In a later analysis, common viral pathogens appeared linked to several of the most significant clusters.

A note on this clone: Its antigen is not identified.

V was shortened by 0 bases and J by 3 bases, with 12 bases between the two germline ends. From germline, CDR1 is ENHRY and CDR2 SYGVKD. This CDR3 is 15 amino acids long. Primers included in the PCR were 60 Vbeta and 13 Jbeta primers. Using immunoSEQ multiplex PCR, the repertoire was profiled, and TCRdb retains in-frame clones only, with some absent. This sample yields under 150,000 clones, of which approximately 82% are seen a single time; 1.4% to 1.5% belongs to the top ten. The chain employs TRBV10-3 and TRBJ2-7; TRBD1 might be the D (5 bases). The clonotype originates from a man aged 25 to 40 in good health and CMV-seropositive. The sample consisted of PBMCs. For the CDR3, the DNA is TGTGCCATCAGTGAGTCGCCAGGGAATATCTACGAGCAGTACTTC. Amino acids: CAISESPGNIYEQYF.